Sequencing of this T cell receptor (beta chain) was carried out in a study of T cell responses to AZD1222 COVID-19 vaccine. Worth noting for this clone: Its antigen is not known.

Measured with immunoSEQ multiplex PCR; TCRdb has only the in-frame clones, and not every one. The sample records fewer than 200,000 clones, almost 90% being singletons. The CDR3 covers 16 residues. Germline CDR1 and CDR2: LGHDT and YNNKEL (reference sequence). Trimming cost V 4 bases and J 3 bases, with 15 bases left between them. General observations from the study: Mapped onto spike, vaccine-associated CD4 TCRs spanned it and were dominant at 160-218 and 743-854.

This chain uses TRBV3-1 (or the pseudogene TRBV3-2) with TRBJ2-2, with D possibly being TRBD1 or TRBD2 (5 bases each). The receptor was derived from an adult who received the AZD1222 COVID-19 vaccine. The starting material was peripheral blood, obtained 28 days after the second AZD1222 dose. The DNA for the CDR3 is TGTGCCAGCAGCCGCAGGGTTGGGCGGGACACCGGGGAGCTGTTTTTT. Translated, it gives CASSRRVGRDTGELFF.